The present T cell receptor beta chain was sequenced within a study of post-analysis software for immune sequencing data (dated by TCRdb to between 2015 and 2016). Some background on the complete study: Recorded disease courses included relapsing-remitting, secondary progressive and progressive-relapsing multiple sclerosis, with some patients lacking subtype annotation. A subset of samples was prepared in parallel using single-end sample barcoding, then pooled and co-amplified after Illumina adapter ligation. The patient repertoires were set against roughly eleven previously published healthy control repertoires from donors whose ages ranged from roughly 6 to 27 years.

The library was built by means of PCR. Sequencing instrument: Illumina HiSeq 2500. To reduce PCR and sequencing biases, unique molecular identifiers were built into the TCR beta cDNA libraries. Roughly 500,000 cDNA molecules were obtained for every 1 to 10 million input T cells, so each molecule roughly corresponded to one T cell. The same protocol used for the earlier healthy control dataset was applied to prepare and sequence the patient libraries. Within a given batch, samples were prepared together, multiplexed and sequenced on the same HiSeq lane. The study's own analysis went as follows. MIGEC handled the raw barcoded reads, throwing out single-read molecular identifier groups before consensus assembly and CDR3 extraction. Clonotype tables were post-analysed with VDJtools, normalizing diversity by down-sampling all datasets to the smallest sample size. In repertoire overlap clustering, CDR3 amino acid sequences, but not nucleotide sequences, were matched to correct batch-related cross-sample contamination. TCRdb cleaned the public reads at Q25 with fastp, built clones with MiXCR and kept in-frame beta chains. Duplicate CDR3 protein sequences are folded into a single record with the most common DNA and genes. TCRdb assigned the V and J calls; the authors' analysis was not used. The sample table records roughly 800,000 distinct CDR3 sequences; around 42% of these occur just once. The ten largest clones take up roughly 4.9% of the sample.

To demonstrate the VDJtools post-analysis software, the study profiled TCR beta repertoires from the peripheral blood of 13 young patients with multiple sclerosis. Multiple sclerosis patients were children and adolescents aged about 6 to 15 years. The paper's findings and limits, for the study overall: Patients showed significantly higher frequencies than controls for about five TRBV segments, among them TRBV5-6, TRBV5-1 and TRBV20-1. Compared with controls, multiple sclerosis patients had significantly lower normalized Chao1 diversity, a finding suggesting substantial peripheral T-cell clonal expansion. The multiple sclerosis patient group was slightly younger than the control group. Strong co-clustering of samples prepared in the same batch was shown by direct clustering with F measure, prompting a batch-effect correction.

From its cysteine to its phenylalanine, the CDR3 spans 15 amino acids. Only the CDR3 part of the read is kept: 45 bases, read in frame from the first base. Looking up the germline V gene yields CDR1 MGHDK and CDR2 SYGVNS. For this clonotype: There is no known antigen for this receptor. Within one base of it there is no much larger clone, and no base qualities were kept.

The source material was blood. The clonotype comes from a girl between 5 and 17 years old with multiple sclerosis. The V and J segments used are TRBV25-1 and TRBJ2-7; 7 nucleotides in the junction match TRBD1. TRBJ2-5 matches the DNA end more closely, so the J call is doubtful. The CDR3 reads CASSEPKGAEETQYF. The nucleotide sequence reads TGTGCCAGCAGTGAACCAAAGGGGGCGGAGGAGACCCAGTACTTC.